This TCR beta chain derives from a study of shared clonotypes between healthy human individuals. Notes on the study in general: Generation of non-shared clonotypes was less probable than generation of clonotypes shared by all four donors. Naive subsets tended to show greater estimated richness than memory subsets.

Libraries were prepared by immunoSEQ multiplex PCR; TCRdb keeps only in-frame clonotypes and omits some of them. Of some 1,100,000 clones listed, about 84% are singletons. The CDR3 totals 15 residues. CDR1 is MNHNY and CDR2 is SVGAGI in the germline V gene (reference sequence). V lost 5 bases and J 3 bases, leaving 15 bases between the germline ends. Notes on this clone: Its antigen is not identified.

This clonotype was obtained from a man younger than 30 in good health. Some clones in this sample may be carry-over from other donors' samples. The chain is built from TRBV6-6 and TRBJ2-3, with D perhaps assigned TRBD1 or TRBD2 (6 bases each). Sequenced input: memory CD4+ T cells from PBMCs. Subset: CD45RA-negative fraction. In nucleotides, the CDR3 is TGTGCCAGCAGTGACCGGGGGCGGTCGACAGATACGCAGTATTTT. Its protein product is CASSDRGRSTDTQYF.